This T cell receptor beta chain was observed in a study of blood T cell repertoires in COVID-19. Only in-frame clones appear in the TCRdb table, and some are missing; sequencing was by immunoSEQ multiplex PCR. Counted here are some 50,000 clones, just over 85% occurring once; the ten biggest clones make up 25% to 30%. This clone was seen only once. The CDR3 is 14 residues long. CDR1 SQVTM and CDR2 ANQGSEA come from the germline V gene. Trimming took 2 bases from V and 3 from J; bases not matched to a gene: 3. The receptor's source is a human donor in a cohort sampled during active COVID-19. Input material: peripheral blood. The chain links TRBV29-1 to TRBJ2-1; TRBD2 matches 8 bases. The CDR3 nucleotides read TGCAGCGTTGAACCAAGCGGGGGCTACAATGAGCAGTTCTTC. This gives the protein CSVEPSGGYNEQFF.